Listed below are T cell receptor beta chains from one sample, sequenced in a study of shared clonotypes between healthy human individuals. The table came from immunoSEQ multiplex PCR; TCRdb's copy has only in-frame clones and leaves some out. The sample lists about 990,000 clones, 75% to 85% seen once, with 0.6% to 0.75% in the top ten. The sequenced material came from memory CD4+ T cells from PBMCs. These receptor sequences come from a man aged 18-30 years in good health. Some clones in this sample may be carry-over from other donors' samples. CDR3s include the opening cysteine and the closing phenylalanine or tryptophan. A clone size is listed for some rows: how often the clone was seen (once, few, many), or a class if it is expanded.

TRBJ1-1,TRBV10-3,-,CAISDRGGRVTEAFF
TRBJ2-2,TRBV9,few,CASSPRGGLADTGELFF
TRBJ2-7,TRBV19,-,CASSIGQGEVYEQYF
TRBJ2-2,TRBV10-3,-,CAISETSGRAYTGELFF
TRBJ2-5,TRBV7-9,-,CASSPRNGPPEETQYF
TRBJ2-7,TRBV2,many,CASRGTSGGYEQYF
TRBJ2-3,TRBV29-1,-,CSVEGDHEGQSTDTQYF
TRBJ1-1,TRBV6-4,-,CASSHRGGDTEAFF
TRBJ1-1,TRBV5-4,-,CASSLFGPPNTEAFF
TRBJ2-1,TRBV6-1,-,CASIWNNEQFF
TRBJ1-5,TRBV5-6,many,CASSSTRGGASNQPQHF
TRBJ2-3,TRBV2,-,CASSELQGPTDTQYF
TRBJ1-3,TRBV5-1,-,CASSFGDSIRGNTIYF
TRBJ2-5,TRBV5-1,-,CASRRFQETQYF
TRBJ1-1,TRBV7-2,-,CASSSPYQGGGMNTEAFF
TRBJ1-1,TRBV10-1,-,CASRVLNTEAFF
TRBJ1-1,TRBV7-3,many,CASSPTLGVTEAFF
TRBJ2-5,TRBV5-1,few,CASSLNERETQYF
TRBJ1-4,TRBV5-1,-,CASSLVRDSNEKLFF
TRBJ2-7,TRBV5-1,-,CASSLVDSYEQYF
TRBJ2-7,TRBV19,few,CASSLYSSSYEQYF
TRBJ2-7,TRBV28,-,CASSLTTGGLNEQYF
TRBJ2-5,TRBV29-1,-,CSVELGQGSIGETQYF
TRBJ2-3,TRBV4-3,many,CASSFNWGDTQYF
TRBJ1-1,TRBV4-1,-,CASSHLTVNTEAFF
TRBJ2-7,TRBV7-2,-,CASSYRTSGNYEQYF
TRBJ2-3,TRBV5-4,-,CASSLASAASTDTQYF
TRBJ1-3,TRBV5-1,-,CASSLEGTSGNTIYF
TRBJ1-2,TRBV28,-,CASRRTATLRGYTF
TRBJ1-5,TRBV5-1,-,CASSSEPLRQGFQPQHF
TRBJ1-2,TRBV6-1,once,CASRRDSLNYGYTF
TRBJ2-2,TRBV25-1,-,CASSPPGGRTGELFF
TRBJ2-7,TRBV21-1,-,CASSKGGPGPSYEQYF
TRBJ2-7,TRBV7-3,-,CASSTRQGKGEQYF
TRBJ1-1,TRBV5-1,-,CASSLVQGRNTEAFF
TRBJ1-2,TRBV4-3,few,CASSQDLAGGYGYTF
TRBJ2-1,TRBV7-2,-,CASSWNSYNEQFF
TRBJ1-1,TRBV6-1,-,CASSDLLGQGAITEAFF
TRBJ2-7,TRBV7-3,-,CASSFGRNYEQYF
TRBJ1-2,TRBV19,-,CASRAQRGPNYGYTF
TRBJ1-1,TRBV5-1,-,CASSLARTGGTEAFF
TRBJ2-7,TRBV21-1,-,CASSLGAGLCYEQYF
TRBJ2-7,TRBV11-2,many,CASSTLDRAREQYF
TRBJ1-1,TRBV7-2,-,CASSRGQVTEAFF
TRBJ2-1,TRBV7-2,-,CASSLGESAYNEQFF
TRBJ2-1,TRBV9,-,CASSSLSSPVSYNEQFF
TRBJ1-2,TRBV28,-,CASSRRGYGYTF